One and the same sample provided the 7 T cell receptor beta chains below, sequenced in a study of blood T cell repertoires in COVID-19. Assay: immunoSEQ multiplex PCR; the TCRdb copy retains only in-frame clones and omits some. The profile shows some 180,000 clones, 80% to 90% of them singletons. Sequencing was carried out using peripheral blood. Receptors were obtained from a woman of 80 years or more with acute or convalescent COVID-19.

The gene calls are TRBV19 and TRBJ2-3; 9 positions match TRBD1. J lost 5 bases, V lost 5 bases, and 5 bases had no gene match. The CDR3 covers 14 residues. The germline V gene has CDR1 LNHDA and CDR2 SQIVND (reference sequence). The CDR3 DNA follows: TGTGCCAGTAGTGTACAGGGGGCGGGAGATACGCAGTATTTT. Protein sequence: CASSVQGAGDTQYF.

Comments on this clone: One end of the junction is discordant with germline, which a read error may explain. The chain links TRBV7-7 to TRBJ2-3; TRBD2 matches at 8 bases. Germline lookup yields CDR1 SSHAT and CDR2 FNYEAQ (reference sequence). The CDR3 sequence is 16 residues long. CDR3 nucleotide sequence: TGTGCTAGCAGCTTAGGGGCTAGCGGGAGCACAGATACGCAGTATTTT. Residues: CASSLGASGSTDTQYF.

The rearrangement joins TRBV6-5 to TRBJ1-5, with D tentatively TRBD1 (5 bases). The V end was cut by 2 bases, the J end by 10 bases, with 12 bases between. The CDR3 spans 13 residues. Germline CDR1 and CDR2: MNHEY and SVGAGI. Written as DNA, the CDR3 is TGTGCCAGCAGTTACGCTAGGCAGGGACCCCAGCATTTT. It specifies CASSYARQGPQHF.

The V and J genes are TRBV29-1 and TRBJ1-1; D is undetermined. The germline CDR1 and CDR2 sequences are SQVTM and ANQGSEA. This CDR3 has 13 amino acids. With 4 bases removed from V and 0 bases from J, the gap between germline ends came to 9 bases. CDR3 loop: CSVVQALNTEAFF. The CDR3 region has the DNA TGCAGCGTTGTGCAGGCCTTGAACACTGAAGCTTTCTTT.

This chain connects TRBV6-1 to TRBJ2-7; D not resolved. Germline values: CDR1 MNHNS, CDR2 SASEGT. There are 16 residues in the CDR3. V shed 3 bases and J shed 6 bases, with 21 bases lying between them. CDR3 loop: CASSDPAGDVSSEQYF. CDR3 nucleotides: TGTGCCAGCAGTGATCCGGCCGGAGATGTATCTAGCGAGCAGTACTTC.

The V and J genes are TRBV2 and TRBJ1-2; 8 bases agree with TRBD1. V trimming: 3 bases; J trimming: 8 bases; junction bases outside the gene matches: 8. The CDR3 has 14 amino acids. CDR1 is SNHLY and CDR2 is FYNNEI in the germline V gene. The CDR3 DNA is TGTGCCAGCAGTGATGACAGGGGCCCGGGGGGCTACACCTTC. Encoded protein: CASSDDRGPGGYTF.

This sequence joins TRBV18 and TRBJ2-7; D gene unclear. With 5 bases removed from V and 0 bases from J, the gap between germline ends came to 14 bases. The CDR3 runs to 15 residues. The germline V gene has CDR1 KGHSH and CDR2 LQKENI. The CDR3 region has the DNA TGTGCCAGCTCAGCGTGGGCTACCAGCTCCTACGAGCAGTACTTC. This encodes CASSAWATSSYEQYF.